Listed below are T cell receptor beta chains from one sample, sequenced in a study of T cells in Graves' hyperthyroidism and ophthalmopathy. TCRdb fed the multiplex PCR reads into MiXCR, producing one record per CDR3 protein. Altogether over 90,000 distinct CDR3 sequences are present, 45% to 50% being singletons, with the ten largest covering under 30%. Sequencing used blood. The receptors originated from a man aged 40-55 years with Graves' hyperthyroidism. The CDR3 runs from the conserved cysteine through the conserved F or W. A D gene is named only where the DNA matches it firmly. Part of the rows lack a size; the others show once, few, many or a class for expanded clones.

V gene: TRBV6-1
D gene: -
clone size: many
J gene: TRBJ2-7
CDR3 protein: CASSGNRWDTTYEQYF
CDR3 DNA: TGTGCCAGCAGTGGAAACAGGTGGGATACAACCTACGAGCAGTACTTC

V gene: TRBV4-1
D gene: -
clone size: many
J gene: TRBJ1-2
CDR3 protein: CASSPRAGLGYTF
CDR3 DNA: TGCGCCAGCAGCCCGAGGGCAGGGCTTGGCTACACCTTC

V gene: TRBV7-9
D gene: -
clone size: -
J gene: TRBJ2-6
CDR3 protein: CASTPGPLTSSWANVLTF
CDR3 DNA: TGTGCCAGCACCCCGGGACCCCTCACGTCCTCTTGGGCCAACGTCCTGACTTTC

V gene: TRBV12-3/TRBV12-4
D gene: -
clone size: -
J gene: TRBJ1-4
CDR3 protein: CASSRDRTGEKLFF
CDR3 DNA: TGTGCCAGCAGCCGGGACCGCACGGGGGAAAAACTGTTTTTT

V gene: TRBV7-2
D gene: -
clone size: few
J gene: TRBJ1-6
CDR3 protein: CASSPGLSSRMNSPLHF
CDR3 DNA: TGTGCCAGCTCACCAGGGTTGTCGAGCAGGATGAATTCACCCCTCCACTTT

V gene: TRBV5-1
D gene: TRBD1
clone size: many
J gene: TRBJ1-6
CDR3 protein: CASSLDPTGAGNSPLHF
CDR3 DNA: TGCGCCAGCAGCTTGGACCCCACAGGGGCAGGTAATTCACCCCTCCACTTT

V gene: TRBV2
D gene: TRBD2
clone size: -
J gene: TRBJ2-1
CDR3 protein: CASGGVAGYNEQFF
CDR3 DNA: TGTGCCAGCGGGGGGGTTGCGGGATACAATGAGCAGTTCTTC

V gene: TRBV2
D gene: -
clone size: -
J gene: TRBJ2-3
CDR3 protein: CASRAQGTSTDTQYF
CDR3 DNA: TGTGCCAGCAGAGCCCAGGGAACTAGCACAGATACGCAGTATTTT

V gene: TRBV6-4
D gene: -
clone size: many
J gene: TRBJ2-5
CDR3 protein: CASSQRQVGDRETQYF
CDR3 DNA: TGTGCCAGCAGTCAGAGACAGGTTGGTGATCGGGAGACCCAGTACTTC

V gene: TRBV29-1
D gene: TRBD1
clone size: -
J gene: TRBJ1-5
CDR3 protein: CSGLGDRDNQPQHF
CDR3 DNA: TGCAGCGGCTTGGGGGACAGGGACAATCAGCCCCAGCATTTT

V gene: TRBV29-1
D gene: -
clone size: many
J gene: TRBJ1-1
CDR3 protein: CSSRPANTEAFF
CDR3 DNA: TGCAGCTCCCGTCCGGCGAACACTGAAGCTTTCTTT

V gene: TRBV7-9
D gene: -
clone size: once
J gene: TRBJ1-5
CDR3 protein: CASSLWGGGETQHF
CDR3 DNA: TGTGCCAGCAGCTTATGGGGGGGCGGAGAGACCCAGCATTTT

V gene: TRBV10-2
D gene: TRBD1
clone size: many
J gene: TRBJ1-2
CDR3 protein: CASSESVRGLGYTF
CDR3 DNA: TGCGCCAGCAGTGAGTCGGTCAGGGGGCTTGGCTACACCTTC

V gene: TRBV20-1
D gene: TRBD1
clone size: once
J gene: TRBJ1-6
CDR3 protein: CSAAGTGLSPLHF
CDR3 DNA: TGCAGTGCTGCCGGGACAGGGTTGTCACCCCTCCACTTT

V gene: TRBV2
D gene: TRBD1
clone size: -
J gene: TRBJ1-2
CDR3 protein: CASRQDGQGGGYTF
CDR3 DNA: TGTGCCAGCAGGCAGGACGGCCAGGGGGGGGGCTACACCTTC

V gene: TRBV6-1
D gene: -
clone size: many
J gene: TRBJ2-7
CDR3 protein: CASSEERISYEQYF
CDR3 DNA: TGTGCCAGCAGTGAAGAAAGGATCTCCTACGAGCAGTACTTC

V gene: TRBV29-1
D gene: -
clone size: -
J gene: TRBJ2-3
CDR3 protein: CSVKTGTGSHEQYFGPGTDTQYF
CDR3 DNA: -

V gene: TRBV10-3
D gene: TRBD1
clone size: many
J gene: TRBJ2-1
CDR3 protein: CASWDRGFGEQFF
CDR3 DNA: TGTGCCTCATGGGACAGGGGGTTTGGTGAGCAGTTCTTC

V gene: TRBV11-3
D gene: -
clone size: -
J gene: TRBJ1-5
CDR3 protein: CASSFRDLWGETQHF
CDR3 DNA: TGTGCCAGCAGCTTCCGGGACTTGTGGGGGGAGACCCAGCATTTT

V gene: TRBV5-1
D gene: -
clone size: many
J gene: TRBJ2-7
CDR3 protein: CASRVTGGEQYF
CDR3 DNA: TGCGCCAGCAGAGTGACAGGCGGTGAGCAGTACTTC

V gene: TRBV7-2
D gene: TRBD2
clone size: -
J gene: TRBJ2-1
CDR3 protein: CTSGPSGSKNNEQFF
CDR3 DNA: TGTACCAGCGGTCCTAGCGGGAGTAAGAACAATGAGCAGTTCTTC

V gene: TRBV2
D gene: TRBD2
clone size: -
J gene: TRBJ2-1
CDR3 protein: CASSDRESGGHNEQFF
CDR3 DNA: TGTGCCAGCAGTGACCGGGAGAGCGGGGGGCACAATGAGCAGTTCTTC

V gene: TRBV20-1
D gene: TRBD2
clone size: -
J gene: TRBJ2-5
CDR3 protein: CSARTSGVSETQYF
CDR3 DNA: TGCAGTGCTAGGACTAGCGGGGTGTCGGAGACCCAGTACTTC

V gene: TRBV20-1
D gene: TRBD2
clone size: many
J gene: TRBJ2-1
CDR3 protein: CSARRAGGGEQFF
CDR3 DNA: TGCAGTGCTAGAAGAGCGGGAGGCGGAGAGCAGTTCTTC

V gene: TRBV7-9
D gene: -
clone size: -
J gene: TRBJ1-1
CDR3 protein: CASSQDRNTEAFF
CDR3 DNA: TGCGCCAGCAGCCAAGATAGAAACACTGAAGCTTTCTTT

V gene: TRBV6-5
D gene: TRBD1
clone size: many
J gene: TRBJ2-7
CDR3 protein: CASSRDRVGEQYF
CDR3 DNA: TGTGCCAGCAGCCGGGACAGGGTTGGCGAGCAGTACTTC

V gene: TRBV20-1
D gene: TRBD1
clone size: many
J gene: TRBJ1-1
CDR3 protein: CSATDREDTEAFF
CDR3 DNA: TGCAGTGCGACGGACAGGGAGGATACTGAAGCTTTCTTT

V gene: TRBV5-1
D gene: TRBD1
clone size: -
J gene: TRBJ2-1
CDR3 protein: CASSLETGDTEQFF
CDR3 DNA: TGCGCCAGCAGCTTGGAGACAGGGGACACTGAGCAGTTCTTC

V gene: TRBV4-1
D gene: -
clone size: few
J gene: TRBJ2-7
CDR3 protein: CASSQGYLTCEQYF
CDR3 DNA: TGCGCCAGCAGCCAAGGTTACCTTACTTGCGAGCAGTACTTC

V gene: TRBV5-1
D gene: TRBD1
clone size: -
J gene: TRBJ2-6
CDR3 protein: CASSPLSTGTNVLTF
CDR3 DNA: TGCGCCAGCAGCCCGCTATCGACAGGGACCAACGTCCTGACTTTC

V gene: TRBV11-2
D gene: TRBD1
clone size: -
J gene: TRBJ1-1
CDR3 protein: CASILGTGNMEAFF
CDR3 DNA: TGTGCCAGCATCCTAGGGACAGGGAACATGGAAGCTTTCTTT

V gene: TRBV20-1
D gene: -
clone size: -
J gene: TRBJ2-1
CDR3 protein: CSAREDNEQFF
CDR3 DNA: TGCAGTGCTAGGGAGGACAATGAGCAGTTCTTC

V gene: TRBV20-1
D gene: TRBD1
clone size: -
J gene: TRBJ1-1
CDR3 protein: CSARGTGSRNTEAFF
CDR3 DNA: TGCAGTGCTAGGGGGACAGGGTCGAGGAACACGGAAGCTTTCTTT

V gene: TRBV29-1
D gene: -
clone size: -
J gene: TRBJ2-1
CDR3 protein: CSVEIALSSYNEQFF
CDR3 DNA: TGCAGCGTTGAAATCGCATTGAGCTCCTACAATGAGCAGTTCTTC

V gene: TRBV7-9
D gene: -
clone size: many
J gene: TRBJ1-1
CDR3 protein: CASSSPEKATVNTEAFF
CDR3 DNA: TGTGCCAGCAGCTCCCCGGAGAAGGCGACAGTGAACACTGAAGCTTTCTTT

V gene: TRBV2
D gene: -
clone size: -
J gene: TRBJ2-7
CDR3 protein: CASTGGGHYEQYF
CDR3 DNA: TGTGCCAGCACGGGGGGCGGTCATTACGAGCAGTACTTC

V gene: TRBV19
D gene: TRBD1
clone size: -
J gene: TRBJ2-7
CDR3 protein: CASSPQGQGRFYEQYF
CDR3 DNA: TGTGCCAGTAGCCCCCAGGGACAGGGGAGGTTCTACGAGCAGTACTTC

V gene: TRBV7-2
D gene: TRBD1
clone size: -
J gene: TRBJ1-2
CDR3 protein: CASGLGNRGVYGYTF
CDR3 DNA: TGTGCCAGCGGCTTAGGGAACAGGGGGGTTTATGGCTACACCTTC

V gene: TRBV24-1
D gene: TRBD1
clone size: few
J gene: TRBJ1-1
CDR3 protein: CASSPRQGELNTEAFF
CDR3 DNA: TGTGCCAGCTCACCACGGCAGGGGGAACTAAACACTGAAGCTTTCTTT

V gene: TRBV7-8
D gene: -
clone size: many
J gene: TRBJ1-5
CDR3 protein: CASSLAGGIHQPQHF
CDR3 DNA: TGTGCCAGCAGCTTAGCAGGAGGGATTCATCAGCCCCAGCATTTT

V gene: TRBV7-9
D gene: TRBD1
clone size: many
J gene: TRBJ1-1
CDR3 protein: CASSPRGQGSFTEAFF
CDR3 DNA: TGTGCCAGCAGCCCACGGGGACAGGGGTCCTTCACTGAAGCTTTCTTT

V gene: TRBV12-3/TRBV12-4
D gene: -
clone size: many
J gene: TRBJ1-2
CDR3 protein: CASSLAGTTLRGYTF
CDR3 DNA: TGTGCCAGCAGTTTAGCCGGGACAACCCTGCGAGGCTACACCTTC

V gene: TRBV5-1
D gene: -
clone size: many
J gene: TRBJ1-2
CDR3 protein: CASSLNNPSYGYTF
CDR3 DNA: TGCGCCAGCAGCTTAAATAATCCATCCTATGGCTACACCTTC

V gene: TRBV12-3/TRBV12-4
D gene: -
clone size: many
J gene: TRBJ1-5
CDR3 protein: CASSLVWDSPQPQHF
CDR3 DNA: TGTGCCAGCAGTTTAGTTTGGGATTCCCCTCAGCCCCAGCATTTT

V gene: TRBV7-3
D gene: -
clone size: few
J gene: TRBJ2-3
CDR3 protein: CASSPSVIGGLDTQYF
CDR3 DNA: TGTGCCAGCAGCCCCTCGGTAATCGGGGGCCTGGATACGCAGTATTTT

V gene: TRBV10-3
D gene: TRBD2
clone size: -
J gene: TRBJ2-1
CDR3 protein: CVISEYLAGGHNGQFF
CDR3 DNA: TGTGTCATCAGTGAGTATCTAGCGGGAGGGCACAATGGGCAGTTCTTC

V gene: TRBV29-1
D gene: -
clone size: many
J gene: TRBJ2-3
CDR3 protein: CSVPSGGQKDTQYF
CDR3 DNA: TGCAGCGTTCCTAGTGGGGGACAAAAAGATACGCAGTATTTT

V gene: TRBV29-1
D gene: -
clone size: -
J gene: TRBJ2-1
CDR3 protein: CSVVASDYYNEQFF
CDR3 DNA: TGCAGCGTTGTGGCTAGCGATTACTACAATGAGCAGTTCTTC

V gene: TRBV2
D gene: TRBD2
clone size: once
J gene: TRBJ2-7
CDR3 protein: CASSSSSGWNSYEQYF
CDR3 DNA: TGTGCCAGCAGCAGCTCTAGCGGGTGGAACTCCTACGAGCAGTACTTC

V gene: TRBV7-9
D gene: TRBD1
clone size: -
J gene: TRBJ1-4
CDR3 protein: CASSTVQGELNEKLFF
CDR3 DNA: TGTGCCAGCAGCACTGTACAGGGGGAGCTTAATGAAAAACTGTTTTTT

V gene: TRBV9
D gene: TRBD1
clone size: many
J gene: TRBJ2-5
CDR3 protein: CASSGDRKETQYF
CDR3 DNA: TGTGCCAGCAGCGGGGACAGAAAAGAGACCCAGTACTTC

V gene: TRBV6-5
D gene: TRBD1
clone size: many
J gene: TRBJ2-7
CDR3 protein: CASSYGGTGDYEQYF
CDR3 DNA: TGTGCCAGCAGTTACGGGGGGACAGGGGACTACGAGCAGTACTTC